The present TCR beta chain was sequenced within a study of human T cells and chemical hapten exposure. Study at large: Patients were mainly female, each with alopecia areata, totalis or universalis. Study observations and caveats: With DPC sensitization, TCRs exceeding 1 in 1000 frequency showed no change.

The library attached unique molecular identifiers to individual cDNA molecules. One entry per CDR3 protein, called by TCRdb with MiXCR from the RACE reads. The sample consists of just under 65,000 distinct CDR3 sequences, 9.5% to 11% of them appearing once. The CDR3 sequence is 13 residues long. CDR1 is SNHLY and CDR2 is FYNNEI in the germline V gene. Trimming cost V 7 bases and J 5 bases, with 14 bases left between them. The time point here: patch test 3, about 24 weeks after DPC sensitization. Sample treatment: therapeutic diphenylcyclopropenone sensitization with weekly scalp DPC. Every donor had alopecia and was 18 to 70 years old; all were suitable for DPC. Details on this clonotype: No antigen is known for it.

The rearrangement links TRBV2 to TRBJ1-1, with D tentatively TRBD1 (5 bases). The sequences come from whole blood, collected in connection with sensitization to the hapten diphenylcyclopropenone (DPC). This clonotype was sampled from a woman younger than 45 with alopecia areata. Some clones in this sample may be carry-over from other donors' samples. CDR3 DNA: TGTGCCAGCAATGGGGGACTGAGGACTGAAGCTTTCTTT. This translates into CASNGGLRTEAFF.